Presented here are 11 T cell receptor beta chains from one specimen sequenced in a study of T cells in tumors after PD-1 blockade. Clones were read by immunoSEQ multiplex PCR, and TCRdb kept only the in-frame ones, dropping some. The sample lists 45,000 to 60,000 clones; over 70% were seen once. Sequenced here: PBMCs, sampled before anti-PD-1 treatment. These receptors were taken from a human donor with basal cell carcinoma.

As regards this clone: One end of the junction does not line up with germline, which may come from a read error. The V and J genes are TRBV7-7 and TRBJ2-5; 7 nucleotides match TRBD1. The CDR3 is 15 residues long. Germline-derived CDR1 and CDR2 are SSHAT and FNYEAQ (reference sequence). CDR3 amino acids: CASSPGTDPRETQYF. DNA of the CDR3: TGTGCTAGCAGCCCTGGGACAGACCCTCGGGAGACCCAGTACTTC.

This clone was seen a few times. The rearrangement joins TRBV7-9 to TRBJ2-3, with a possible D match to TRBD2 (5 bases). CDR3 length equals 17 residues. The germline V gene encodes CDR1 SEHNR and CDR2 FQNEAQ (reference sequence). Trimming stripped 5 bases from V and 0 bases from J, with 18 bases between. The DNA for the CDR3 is TGTGCCAGCAGCCCTATCCAAGGAGCGGATAGCACAGATACGCAGTATTTT. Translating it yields CASSPIQGADSTDTQYF.

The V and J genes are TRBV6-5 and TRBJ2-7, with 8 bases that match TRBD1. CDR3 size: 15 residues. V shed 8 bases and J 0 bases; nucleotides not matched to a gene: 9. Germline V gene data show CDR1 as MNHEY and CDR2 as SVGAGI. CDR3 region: CASSPRDRPSYEQYF. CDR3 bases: TGTGCCAGCTCCCCCCGGGACAGGCCCTCCTACGAGCAGTACTTC.

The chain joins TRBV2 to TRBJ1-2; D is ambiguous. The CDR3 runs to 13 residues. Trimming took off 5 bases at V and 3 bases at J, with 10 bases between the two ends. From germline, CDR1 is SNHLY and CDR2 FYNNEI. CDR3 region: CASSSSGDYGYTF. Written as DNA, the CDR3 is TGTGCCAGCAGTTCATCAGGAGACTATGGCTACACCTTC.

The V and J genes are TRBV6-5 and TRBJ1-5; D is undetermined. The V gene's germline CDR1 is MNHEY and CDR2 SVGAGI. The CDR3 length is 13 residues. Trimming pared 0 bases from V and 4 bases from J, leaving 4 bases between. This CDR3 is CASSYSWNQPQHF. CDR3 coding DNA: TGTGCCAGCAGTTACTCGTGGAATCAGCCCCAGCATTTT.

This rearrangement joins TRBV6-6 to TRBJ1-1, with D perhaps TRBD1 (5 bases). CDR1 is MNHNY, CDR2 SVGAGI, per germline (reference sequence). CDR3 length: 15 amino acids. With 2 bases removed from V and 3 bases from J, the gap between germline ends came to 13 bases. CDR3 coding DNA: TGTGCCAGCAGTTACAGCAGGGACCGGGACACTGAAGCTTTCTTT. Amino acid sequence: CASSYSRDRDTEAFF.

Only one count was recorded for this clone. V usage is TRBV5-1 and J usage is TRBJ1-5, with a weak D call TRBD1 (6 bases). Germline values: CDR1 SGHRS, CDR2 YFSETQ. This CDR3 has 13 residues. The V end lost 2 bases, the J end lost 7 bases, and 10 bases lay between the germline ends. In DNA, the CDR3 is TGCGCCAGCAGCTTTTCAGGGGTCCAGCCCCAGCATTTT. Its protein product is CASSFSGVQPQHF.

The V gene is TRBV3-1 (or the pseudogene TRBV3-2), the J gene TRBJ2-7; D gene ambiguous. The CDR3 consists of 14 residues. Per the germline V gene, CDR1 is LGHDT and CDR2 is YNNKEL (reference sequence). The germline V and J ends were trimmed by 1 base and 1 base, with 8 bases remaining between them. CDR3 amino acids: CASSQATRSYEQYF. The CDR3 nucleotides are TGTGCCAGCAGCCAAGCCACCCGTTCCTACGAGCAGTACTTC.

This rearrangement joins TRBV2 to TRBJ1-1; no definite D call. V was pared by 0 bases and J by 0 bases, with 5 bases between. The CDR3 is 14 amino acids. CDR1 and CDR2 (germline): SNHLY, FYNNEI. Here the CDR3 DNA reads TGTGCCAGCAGTGAAGCTTTGGTGAACACTGAAGCTTTCTTT. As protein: CASSEALVNTEAFF. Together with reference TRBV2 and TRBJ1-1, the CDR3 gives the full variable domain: EPEVTQTPSHQVTQMGQEVILRCVPISNHLYFYWYRQILGQKVEFLVSFYNNEISEKSEIFDDQFSVERPDGSNFTLKIRSTKLEDSAMYFCASSEALVNTEAFFGQGTRLTVV.

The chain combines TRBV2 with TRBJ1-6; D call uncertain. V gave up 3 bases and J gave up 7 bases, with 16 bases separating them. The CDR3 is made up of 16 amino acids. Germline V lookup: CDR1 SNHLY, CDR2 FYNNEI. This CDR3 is CASSDDRRVSNSPLHF. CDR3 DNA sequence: TGTGCCAGCAGTGACGACCGCCGGGTCAGCAATTCACCCCTCCACTTT.

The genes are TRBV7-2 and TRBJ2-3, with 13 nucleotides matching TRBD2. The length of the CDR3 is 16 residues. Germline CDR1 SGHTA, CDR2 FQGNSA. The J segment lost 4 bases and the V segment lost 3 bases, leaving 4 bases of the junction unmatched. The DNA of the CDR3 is TGTGCCAGCAGCTTCACTAGCGGGGGGGCCGCAGATACGCAGTATTTT. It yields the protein CASSFTSGGAADTQYF.